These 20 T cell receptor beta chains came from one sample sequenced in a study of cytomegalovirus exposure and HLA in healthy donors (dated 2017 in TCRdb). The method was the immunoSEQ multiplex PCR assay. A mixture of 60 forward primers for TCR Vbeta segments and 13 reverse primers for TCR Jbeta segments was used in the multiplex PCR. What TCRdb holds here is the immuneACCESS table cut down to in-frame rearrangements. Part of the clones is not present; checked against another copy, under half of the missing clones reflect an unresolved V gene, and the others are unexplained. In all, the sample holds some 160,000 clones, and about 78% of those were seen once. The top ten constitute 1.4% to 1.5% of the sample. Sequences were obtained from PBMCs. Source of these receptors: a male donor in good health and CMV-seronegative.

In DNA form, the CDR3 reads TGTGCCAGCTCACCTGACAGGGTCTCCTACGAGCAGTACTTC. Translating gives CASSPDRVSYEQYF. The V gene is TRBV18, the J gene TRBJ2-7; 7 positions agree with TRBD1. This CDR3 spans 14 amino acids. With V trimmed by 3 bases and J by 0 bases, 2 bases remained unmatched. CDR1 and CDR2 (germline): KGHSH, LQKENI. The whole variable domain, filled in from reference TRBV18 and TRBJ2-7, reads NAGVMQNPRHLVRRRGQEARLRCSPMKGHSHVYWYRQLPEEGLKFMVYLQKENIIDESGMPKERFSAEFPKEGPSILRIQQVVRGDSAAYFCASSPDRVSYEQYFGPGTRLTVT.

The CDR3 sequence: CASSFRGNYGYTF. CDR3 nucleotides: TGTGCCAGCAGCTTCCGGGGAAACTATGGCTACACCTTC. The V call is TRBV7-8, the J call TRBJ1-2, with D unclear. Germline V gene data show CDR1 as SGHVS and CDR2 as FQNEAQ. The V end lost 3 bases, the J end lost 2 bases, and 7 bases lay between the germline ends. The CDR3 runs to 13 residues. Together with reference TRBV7-8 and TRBJ1-2, the CDR3 gives the full variable domain: GAGVSQSPRYKVAKRGQDVALRCDPISGHVSLFWYQQALGQGPEFLTYFQNEAQLDKSGLPSDRFFAERPEGSVSTLKIQRTQQEDSAVYLCASSFRGNYGYTFGSGTRLTVV.

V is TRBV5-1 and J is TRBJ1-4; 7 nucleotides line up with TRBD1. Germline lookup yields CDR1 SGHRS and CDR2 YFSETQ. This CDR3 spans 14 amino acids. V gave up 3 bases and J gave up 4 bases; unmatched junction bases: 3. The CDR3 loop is CASSSRQGNEKLFF. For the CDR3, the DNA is TGCGCCAGCAGCTCAAGACAGGGTAATGAAAAACTGTTTTTT.

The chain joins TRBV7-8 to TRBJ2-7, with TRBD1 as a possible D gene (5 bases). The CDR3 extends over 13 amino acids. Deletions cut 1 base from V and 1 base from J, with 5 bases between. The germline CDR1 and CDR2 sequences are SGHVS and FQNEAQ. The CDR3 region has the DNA TGTGCCAGCAGCTTAGACAGGTCCTACGAGCAGTACTTC. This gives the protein CASSLDRSYEQYF. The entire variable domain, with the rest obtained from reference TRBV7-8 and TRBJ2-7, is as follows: GAGVSQSPRYKVAKRGQDVALRCDPISGHVSLFWYQQALGQGPEFLTYFQNEAQLDKSGLPSDRFFAERPEGSVSTLKIQRTQQEDSAVYLCASSLDRSYEQYFGPGTRLTVT.

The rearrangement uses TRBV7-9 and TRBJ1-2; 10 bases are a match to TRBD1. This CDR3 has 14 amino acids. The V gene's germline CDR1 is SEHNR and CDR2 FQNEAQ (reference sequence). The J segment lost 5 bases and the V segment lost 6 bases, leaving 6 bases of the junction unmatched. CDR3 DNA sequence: TGTGCCAGCAGGGGACAGGGGCCGGGGTATGGCTACACCTTC. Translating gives CASRGQGPGYGYTF.

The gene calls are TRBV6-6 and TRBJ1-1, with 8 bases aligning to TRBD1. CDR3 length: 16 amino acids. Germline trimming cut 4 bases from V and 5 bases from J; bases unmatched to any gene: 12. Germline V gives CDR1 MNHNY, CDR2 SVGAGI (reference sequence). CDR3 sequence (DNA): TGTGCCAGCAGTTCCCAATCGACAGGGGTCGGTACTGAAGCTTTCTTT. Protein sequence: CASSSQSTGVGTEAFF.

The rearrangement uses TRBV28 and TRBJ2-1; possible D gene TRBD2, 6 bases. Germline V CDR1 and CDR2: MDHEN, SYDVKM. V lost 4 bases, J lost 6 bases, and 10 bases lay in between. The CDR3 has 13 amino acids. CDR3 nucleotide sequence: TGTGCCAGCAGTTCGCCGACTAGCAATGAGCAGTTCTTC. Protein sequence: CASSSPTSNEQFF.

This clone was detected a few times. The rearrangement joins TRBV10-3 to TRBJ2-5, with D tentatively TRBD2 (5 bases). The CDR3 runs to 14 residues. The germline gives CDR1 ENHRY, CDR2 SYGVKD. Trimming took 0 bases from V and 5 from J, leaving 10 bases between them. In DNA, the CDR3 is TGTGCCATCAGTGAGTCGCGGAGGTGGGAGACCCAGTACTTC. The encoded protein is CAISESRRWETQYF.

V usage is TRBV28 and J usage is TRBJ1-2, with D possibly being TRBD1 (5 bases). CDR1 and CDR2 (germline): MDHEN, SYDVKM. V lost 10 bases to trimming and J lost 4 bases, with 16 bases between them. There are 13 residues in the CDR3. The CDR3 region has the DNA TGTGCCACCTACCCCAGGGTTCTCTATGGCTACACCTTC. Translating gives CATYPRVLYGYTF.

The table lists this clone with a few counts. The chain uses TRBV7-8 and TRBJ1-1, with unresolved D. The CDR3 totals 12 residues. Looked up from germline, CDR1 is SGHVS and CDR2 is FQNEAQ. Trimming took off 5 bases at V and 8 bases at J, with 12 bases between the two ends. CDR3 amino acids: CASSKHGGEAFF. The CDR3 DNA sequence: TGTGCCAGCAGCAAACACGGAGGAGAAGCTTTCTTT. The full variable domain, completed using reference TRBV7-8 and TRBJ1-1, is GAGVSQSPRYKVAKRGQDVALRCDPISGHVSLFWYQQALGQGPEFLTYFQNEAQLDKSGLPSDRFFAERPEGSVSTLKIQRTQQEDSAVYLCASSKHGGEAFFGQGTRLTVV.

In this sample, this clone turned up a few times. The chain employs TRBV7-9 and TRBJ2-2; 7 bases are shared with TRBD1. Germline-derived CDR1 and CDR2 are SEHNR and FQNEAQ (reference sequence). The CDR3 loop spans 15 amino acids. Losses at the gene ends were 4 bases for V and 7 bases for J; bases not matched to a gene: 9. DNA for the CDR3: TGTGCCAGCAGCTCAACGACAGGGTTAGGCGGGGAGCTGTTTTTT. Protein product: CASSSTTGLGGELFF.

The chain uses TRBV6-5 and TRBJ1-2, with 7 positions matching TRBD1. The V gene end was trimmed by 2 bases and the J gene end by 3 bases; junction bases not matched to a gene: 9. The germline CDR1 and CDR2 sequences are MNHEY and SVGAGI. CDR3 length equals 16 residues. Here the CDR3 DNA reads TGTGCCAGCAGTTACAGGTCTGGGACAGCCTACTATGGCTACACCTTC. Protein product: CASSYRSGTAYYGYTF.

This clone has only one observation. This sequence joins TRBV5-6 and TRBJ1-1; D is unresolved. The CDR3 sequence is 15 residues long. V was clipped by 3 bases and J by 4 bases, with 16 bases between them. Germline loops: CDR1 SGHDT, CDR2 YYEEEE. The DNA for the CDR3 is TGTGCCAGCAGCTCCTTAACCCTTGGGAGCACTGAAGCTTTCTTT. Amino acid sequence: CASSSLTLGSTEAFF.

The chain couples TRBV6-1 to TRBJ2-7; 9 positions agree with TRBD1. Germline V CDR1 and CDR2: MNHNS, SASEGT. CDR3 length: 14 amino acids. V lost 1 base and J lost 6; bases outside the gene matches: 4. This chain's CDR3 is CASSEGDRVGEQYF. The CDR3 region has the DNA TGTGCCAGCAGTGAAGGGGACAGGGTCGGCGAGCAGTACTTC.

The CDR3 is CSATGGGGNTIYF. DNA for the CDR3: TGCAGCGCCACAGGGGGCGGTGGAAACACCATATATTTT. This chain joins TRBV29-1 and TRBJ1-3, with 9 bases matching TRBD1. The CDR3 covers 13 residues. With V trimmed by 7 bases and J by 3 bases, 4 bases remained unmatched. Germline lookup yields CDR1 SQVTM and CDR2 ANQGSEA. The full variable domain, in which reference TRBV29-1 and TRBJ1-3 provide the parts outside the CDR3, is SAVISQKPSRDICQRGTSLTIQCQVDSQVTMMFWYRQQPGQSLTLIATANQGSEATYESGFVIDKFPISRPNLTFSTLTVSNMSPEDSSIYLCSATGGGGNTIYFGEGSWLTVV.

For the CDR3, the DNA is TGTGCCAGCGCCTTAACCGGGACACAAGAGACCCAGTACTTC. Residues: CASALTGTQETQYF. The rearrangement links TRBV6-6 to TRBJ2-5; D perhaps matches TRBD1 (6 bases). Germline CDR1 reads MNHNY; CDR2 reads SVGAGI (reference sequence). There are 14 residues in the CDR3. The ends were cut back, 8 bases at V and 2 bases at J, with 15 bases in the middle.

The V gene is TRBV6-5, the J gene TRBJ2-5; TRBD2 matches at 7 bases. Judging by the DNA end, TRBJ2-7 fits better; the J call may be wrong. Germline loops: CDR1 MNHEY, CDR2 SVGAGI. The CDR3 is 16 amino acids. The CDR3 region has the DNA TGTGCCAGCAGTTACTCGGGGGGGTCCCTCTCCTACGAGCAGTACTTC. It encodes CASSYSGGSLSYEQYF.

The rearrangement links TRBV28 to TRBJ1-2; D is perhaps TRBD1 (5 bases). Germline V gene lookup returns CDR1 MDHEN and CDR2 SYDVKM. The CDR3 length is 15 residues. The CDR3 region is CASGGAAGGNYGYTF. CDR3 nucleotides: TGTGCATCAGGAGGGGCAGCTGGAGGGAACTATGGCTACACCTTC.

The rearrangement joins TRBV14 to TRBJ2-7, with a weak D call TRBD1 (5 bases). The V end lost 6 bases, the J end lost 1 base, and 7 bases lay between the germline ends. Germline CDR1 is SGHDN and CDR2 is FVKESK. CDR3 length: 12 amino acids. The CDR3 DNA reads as TGTGCCAGCAGTCGACAGTCCTACGAGCAGTACTTC. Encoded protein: CASSRQSYEQYF.

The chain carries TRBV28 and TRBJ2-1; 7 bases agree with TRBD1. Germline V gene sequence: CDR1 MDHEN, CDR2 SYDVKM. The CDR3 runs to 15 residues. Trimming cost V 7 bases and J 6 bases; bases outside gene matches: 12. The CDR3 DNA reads TGTGCCAGCACCCAACAGGGGAGACCTCGCAATGAGCAGTTCTTC. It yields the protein CASTQQGRPRNEQFF.